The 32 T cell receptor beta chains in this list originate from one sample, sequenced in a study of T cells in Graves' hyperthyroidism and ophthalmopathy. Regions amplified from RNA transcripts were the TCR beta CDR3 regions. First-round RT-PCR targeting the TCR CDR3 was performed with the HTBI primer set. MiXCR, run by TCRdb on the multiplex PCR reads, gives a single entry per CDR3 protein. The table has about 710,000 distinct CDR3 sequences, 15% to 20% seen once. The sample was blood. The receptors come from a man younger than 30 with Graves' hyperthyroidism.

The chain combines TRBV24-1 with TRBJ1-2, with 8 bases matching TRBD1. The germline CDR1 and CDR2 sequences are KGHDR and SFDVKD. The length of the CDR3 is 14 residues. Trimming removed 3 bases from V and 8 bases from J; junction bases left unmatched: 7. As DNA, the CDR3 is TGTGCCACCAGTGATCCGGGACAGGCTCGAGGCTACACCTTC. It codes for CATSDPGQARGYTF.

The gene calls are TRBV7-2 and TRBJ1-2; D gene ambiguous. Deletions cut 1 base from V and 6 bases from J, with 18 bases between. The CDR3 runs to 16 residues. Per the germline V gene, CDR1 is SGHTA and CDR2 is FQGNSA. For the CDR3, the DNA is TGTGCCAGCAGCTTAGATTGGTTTTTTTCCGATAATGGCTACACCTTC. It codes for CASSLDWFFSDNGYTF.

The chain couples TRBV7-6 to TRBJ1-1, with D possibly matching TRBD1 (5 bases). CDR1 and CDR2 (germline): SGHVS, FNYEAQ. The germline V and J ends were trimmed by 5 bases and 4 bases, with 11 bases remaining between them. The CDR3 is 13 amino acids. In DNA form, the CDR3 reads TGTGCCAGCAGCGCAGGGTATAGCACTGAAGCTTTCTTT. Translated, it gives CASSAGYSTEAFF. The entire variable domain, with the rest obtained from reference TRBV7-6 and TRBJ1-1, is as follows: GAGVSQSPRYKVTKRGQDVALRCDPISGHVSLYWYRQALGQGPEFLTYFNYEAQQDKSGLPNDRFSAERPEGSISTLTIQRTEQRDSAMYRCASSAGYSTEAFFGQGTRLTVV.

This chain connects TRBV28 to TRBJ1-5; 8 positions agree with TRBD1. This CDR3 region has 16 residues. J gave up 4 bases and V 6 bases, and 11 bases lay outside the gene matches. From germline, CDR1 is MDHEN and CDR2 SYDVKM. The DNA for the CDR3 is TGTGCCAGCAGATTCGAAAGGACAGGGTCAAATCAGCCCCAGCATTTT. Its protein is CASRFERTGSNQPQHF.

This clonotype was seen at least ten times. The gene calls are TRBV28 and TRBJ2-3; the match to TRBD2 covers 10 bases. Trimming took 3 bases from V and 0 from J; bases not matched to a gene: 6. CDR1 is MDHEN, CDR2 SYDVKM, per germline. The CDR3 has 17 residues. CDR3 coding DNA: TGTGCCAGCAGTTTGGCACTAGCGGGAACAAGCACAGATACGCAGTATTTT. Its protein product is CASSLALAGTSTDTQYF.

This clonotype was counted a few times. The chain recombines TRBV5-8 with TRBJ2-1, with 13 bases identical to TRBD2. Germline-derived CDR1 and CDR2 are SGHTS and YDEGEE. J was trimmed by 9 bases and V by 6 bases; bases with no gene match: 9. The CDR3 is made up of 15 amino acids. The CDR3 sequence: CASTRGLAGASEQFF. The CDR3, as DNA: TGTGCCAGCACCCGAGGACTAGCGGGAGCTTCTGAGCAGTTCTTC.

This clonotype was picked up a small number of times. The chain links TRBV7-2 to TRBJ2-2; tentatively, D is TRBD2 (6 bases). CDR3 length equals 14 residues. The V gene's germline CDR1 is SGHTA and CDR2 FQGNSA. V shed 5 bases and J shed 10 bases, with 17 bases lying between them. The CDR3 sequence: CASSPWASAKELFF. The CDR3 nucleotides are TGTGCCAGCAGCCCCTGGGCTAGCGCGAAGGAGCTGTTTTTT.

The CDR3 sequence is CASSEPDADTQYF. In nucleotides, the CDR3 is TGTGCCAGCAGTGAACCGGACGCGGATACGCAGTATTTT. This chain links TRBV25-1 with TRBJ2-3; D is ambiguous. This CDR3 is built from 13 residues. CDR1 MGHDK and CDR2 SYGVNS come from the germline V gene. The V gene lost 2 bases and the J gene lost 6 bases, with 9 bases spanning the gap. Full variable domain (rest looked up from reference TRBV25-1 and TRBJ2-3): EADIYQTPRYLVIGTGKKITLECSQTMGHDKMYWYQQDPGMELHLIHYSYGVNSTEKGDLSSESTVSRIRTEHFPLTLESARPSHTSQYLCASSEPDADTQYFGPGTRLTVL.

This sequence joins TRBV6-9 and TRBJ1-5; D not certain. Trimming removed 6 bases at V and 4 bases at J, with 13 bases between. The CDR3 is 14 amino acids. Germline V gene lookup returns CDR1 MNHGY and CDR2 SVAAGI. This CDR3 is CASSFRQENQPQHF. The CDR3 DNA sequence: TGTGCCAGCAGCTTTCGGCAGGAAAATCAGCCCCAGCATTTT.

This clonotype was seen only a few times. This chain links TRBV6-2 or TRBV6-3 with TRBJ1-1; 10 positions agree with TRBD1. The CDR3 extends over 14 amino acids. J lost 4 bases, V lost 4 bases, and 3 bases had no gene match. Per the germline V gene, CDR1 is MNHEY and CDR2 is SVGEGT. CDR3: CASSWGQGTTEAFF. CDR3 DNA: TGTGCCAGCAGTTGGGGACAGGGGACCACTGAAGCTTTCTTT.

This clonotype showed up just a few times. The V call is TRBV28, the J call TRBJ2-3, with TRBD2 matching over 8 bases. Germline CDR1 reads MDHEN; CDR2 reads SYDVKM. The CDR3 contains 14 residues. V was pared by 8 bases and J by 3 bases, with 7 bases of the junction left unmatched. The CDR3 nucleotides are TGTGCCAGCGGAACAGCGGGAGAGACAGATACGCAGTATTTT. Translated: CASGTAGETDTQYF.

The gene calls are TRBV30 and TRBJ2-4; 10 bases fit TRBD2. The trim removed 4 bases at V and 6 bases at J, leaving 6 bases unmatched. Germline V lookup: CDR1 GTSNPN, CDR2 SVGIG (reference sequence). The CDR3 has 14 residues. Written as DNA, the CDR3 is TGTGCCTGGACCCCTAGCGGGAGTGGAAACATTCAGTACTTC. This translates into CAWTPSGSGNIQYF.

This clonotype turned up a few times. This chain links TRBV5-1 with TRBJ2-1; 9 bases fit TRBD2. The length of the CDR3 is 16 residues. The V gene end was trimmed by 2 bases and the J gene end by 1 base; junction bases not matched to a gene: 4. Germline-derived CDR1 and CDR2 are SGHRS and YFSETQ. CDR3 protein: CASSFPLAGSYNEQFF. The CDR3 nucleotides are TGCGCCAGCAGCTTCCCTCTAGCGGGGTCCTACAATGAGCAGTTCTTC.

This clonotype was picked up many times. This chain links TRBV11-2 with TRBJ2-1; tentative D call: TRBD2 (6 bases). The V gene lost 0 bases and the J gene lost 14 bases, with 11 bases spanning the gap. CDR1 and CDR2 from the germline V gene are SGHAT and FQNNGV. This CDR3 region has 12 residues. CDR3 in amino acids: CASSLEGRREFF. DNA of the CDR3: TGTGCCAGCAGCTTAGAAGGGAGGAGGGAGTTCTTC.

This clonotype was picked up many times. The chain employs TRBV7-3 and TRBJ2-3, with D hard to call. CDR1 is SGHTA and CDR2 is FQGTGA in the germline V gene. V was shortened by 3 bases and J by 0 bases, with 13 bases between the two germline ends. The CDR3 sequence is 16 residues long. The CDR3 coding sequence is TGTGCCAGCAGCTTGGGGTCGGGCTTTAGCACAGATACGCAGTATTTT. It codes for CASSLGSGFSTDTQYF.

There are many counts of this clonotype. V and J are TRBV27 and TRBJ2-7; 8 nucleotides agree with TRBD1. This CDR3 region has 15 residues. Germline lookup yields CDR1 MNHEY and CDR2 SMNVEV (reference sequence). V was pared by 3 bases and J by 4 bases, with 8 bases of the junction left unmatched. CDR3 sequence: CASSFFQGAGYEQYF. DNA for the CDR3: TGTGCCAGCAGTTTCTTCCAGGGGGCTGGGTACGAGCAGTACTTC.

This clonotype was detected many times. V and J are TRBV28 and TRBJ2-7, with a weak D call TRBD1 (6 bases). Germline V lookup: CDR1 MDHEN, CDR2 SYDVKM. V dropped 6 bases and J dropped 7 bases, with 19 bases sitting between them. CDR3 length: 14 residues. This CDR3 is CASRPLQGRGEQYF. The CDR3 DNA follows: TGTGCCAGCAGGCCTCTACAGGGTAGAGGAGAGCAGTACTTC.

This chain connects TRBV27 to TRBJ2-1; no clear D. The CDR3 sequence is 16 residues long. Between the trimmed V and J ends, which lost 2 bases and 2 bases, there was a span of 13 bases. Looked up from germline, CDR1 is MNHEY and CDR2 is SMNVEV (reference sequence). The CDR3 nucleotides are TGTGCCAGCAGTTTAGGAATAGGCGTCACCTACAATGAGCAGTTCTTC. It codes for CASSLGIGVTYNEQFF.

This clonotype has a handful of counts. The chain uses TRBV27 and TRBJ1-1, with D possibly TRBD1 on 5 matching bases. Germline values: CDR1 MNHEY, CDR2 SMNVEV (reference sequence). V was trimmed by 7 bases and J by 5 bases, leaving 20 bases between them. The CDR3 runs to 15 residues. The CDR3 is CASKSFQGRRTEAFF. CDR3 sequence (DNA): TGTGCCAGCAAAAGTTTCCAGGGTCGGAGAACTGAAGCTTTCTTT.

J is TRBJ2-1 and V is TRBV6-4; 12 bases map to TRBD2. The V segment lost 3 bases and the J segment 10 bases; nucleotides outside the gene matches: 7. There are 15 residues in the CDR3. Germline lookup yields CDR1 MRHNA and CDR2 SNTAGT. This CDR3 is CASSEGLAGTQEQFF. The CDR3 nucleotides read TGTGCCAGCAGTGAGGGACTAGCGGGTACCCAGGAGCAGTTCTTC.

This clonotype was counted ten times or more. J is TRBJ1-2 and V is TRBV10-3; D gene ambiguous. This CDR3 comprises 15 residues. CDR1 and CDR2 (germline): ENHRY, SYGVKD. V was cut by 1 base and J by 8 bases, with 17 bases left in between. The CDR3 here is CAISELGVAGSGYTF. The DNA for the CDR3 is TGTGCCATCAGTGAGTTGGGAGTGGCGGGAAGCGGCTACACCTTC.

The CDR3 DNA reads TGTGCCACCAGTGAGGCGTCGAGGGACTATGGCTACACCTTC. Protein: CATSEASRDYGYTF. The rearrangement joins TRBV24-1 to TRBJ1-2; D uncertain. The CDR3 has 14 amino acids. V was cut by 4 bases and J by 3 bases, with 11 bases left in between. Germline values: CDR1 KGHDR, CDR2 SFDVKD.

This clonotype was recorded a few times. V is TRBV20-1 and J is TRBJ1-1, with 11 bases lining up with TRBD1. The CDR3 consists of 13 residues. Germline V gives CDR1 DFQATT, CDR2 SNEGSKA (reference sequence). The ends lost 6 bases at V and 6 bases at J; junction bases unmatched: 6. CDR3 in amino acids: CSAPKGQGAEAFF. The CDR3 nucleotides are TGCAGTGCCCCAAAGGGACAGGGGGCTGAAGCTTTCTTT.

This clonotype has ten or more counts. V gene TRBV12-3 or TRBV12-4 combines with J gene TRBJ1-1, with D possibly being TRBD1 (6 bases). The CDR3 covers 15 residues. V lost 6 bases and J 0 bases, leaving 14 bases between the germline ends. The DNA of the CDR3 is TGTGCCAGCAGACCTCTGACAGGCTTGAACACTGAAGCTTTCTTT. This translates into CASRPLTGLNTEAFF.

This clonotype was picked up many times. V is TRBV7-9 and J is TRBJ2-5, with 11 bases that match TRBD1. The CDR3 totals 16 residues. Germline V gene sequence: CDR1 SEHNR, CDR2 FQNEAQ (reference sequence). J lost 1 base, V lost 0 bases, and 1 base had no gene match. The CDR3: CASSLAGTGGQETQYF. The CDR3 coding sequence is TGTGCCAGCAGCTTAGCCGGGACAGGGGGCCAAGAGACCCAGTACTTC.

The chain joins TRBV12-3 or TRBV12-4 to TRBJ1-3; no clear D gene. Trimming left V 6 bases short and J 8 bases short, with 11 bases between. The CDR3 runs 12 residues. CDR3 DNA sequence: TGTGCCAGCAGGGCGCTCGGGGACACCATATATTTT. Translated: CASRALGDTIYF.

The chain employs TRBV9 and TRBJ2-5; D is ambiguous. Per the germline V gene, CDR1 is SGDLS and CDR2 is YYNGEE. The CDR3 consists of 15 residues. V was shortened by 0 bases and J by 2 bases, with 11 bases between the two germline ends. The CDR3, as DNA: TGTGCCAGCAGCGTAGGGGTCCGAAGTCAAGAGACCCAGTACTTC. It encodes CASSVGVRSQETQYF.

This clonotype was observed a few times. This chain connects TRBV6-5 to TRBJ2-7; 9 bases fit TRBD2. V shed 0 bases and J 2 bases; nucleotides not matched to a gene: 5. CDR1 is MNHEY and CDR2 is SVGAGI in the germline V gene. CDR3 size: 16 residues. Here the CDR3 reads CASSYSAGGLTYEQYF. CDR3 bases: TGTGCCAGCAGTTACTCGGCGGGAGGGCTAACCTACGAGCAGTACTTC.

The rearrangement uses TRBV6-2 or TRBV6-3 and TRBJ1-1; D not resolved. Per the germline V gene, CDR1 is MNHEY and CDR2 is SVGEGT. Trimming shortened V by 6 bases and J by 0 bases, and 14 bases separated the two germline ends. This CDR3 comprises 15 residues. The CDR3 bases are TGTGCCAGCAGCGACTACACTGGGGTGAACACTGAAGCTTTCTTT. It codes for CASSDYTGVNTEAFF.

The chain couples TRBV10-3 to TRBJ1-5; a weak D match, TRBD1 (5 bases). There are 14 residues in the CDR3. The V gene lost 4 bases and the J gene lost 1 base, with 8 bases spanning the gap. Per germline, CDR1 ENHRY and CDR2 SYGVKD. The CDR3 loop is CAISVRGSNQPQHF. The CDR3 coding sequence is TGTGCCATCAGTGTGCGGGGGAGCAATCAGCCCCAGCATTTT.

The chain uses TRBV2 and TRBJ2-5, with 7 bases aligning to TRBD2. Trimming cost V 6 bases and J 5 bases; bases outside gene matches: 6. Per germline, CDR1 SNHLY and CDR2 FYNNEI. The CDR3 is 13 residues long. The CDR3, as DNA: TGTGCCAGCAGACTAGCAGCGGGGGAGACCCAGTACTTC. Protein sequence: CASRLAAGETQYF.

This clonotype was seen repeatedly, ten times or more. The CDR3 spells CASLLSRPGQGYYEQYF. CDR3 sequence (DNA): TGTGCCAGCCTGTTGAGTCGGCCGGGACAGGGATACTACGAGCAGTACTTC. The rearrangement uses TRBV2 and TRBJ2-7; TRBD1 matches 9 bases. Germline V gene data show CDR1 as SNHLY and CDR2 as FYNNEI. With 8 bases clipped from V and 3 bases from J, the junction kept 17 bases outside the gene matches. The CDR3 loop spans 17 amino acids.